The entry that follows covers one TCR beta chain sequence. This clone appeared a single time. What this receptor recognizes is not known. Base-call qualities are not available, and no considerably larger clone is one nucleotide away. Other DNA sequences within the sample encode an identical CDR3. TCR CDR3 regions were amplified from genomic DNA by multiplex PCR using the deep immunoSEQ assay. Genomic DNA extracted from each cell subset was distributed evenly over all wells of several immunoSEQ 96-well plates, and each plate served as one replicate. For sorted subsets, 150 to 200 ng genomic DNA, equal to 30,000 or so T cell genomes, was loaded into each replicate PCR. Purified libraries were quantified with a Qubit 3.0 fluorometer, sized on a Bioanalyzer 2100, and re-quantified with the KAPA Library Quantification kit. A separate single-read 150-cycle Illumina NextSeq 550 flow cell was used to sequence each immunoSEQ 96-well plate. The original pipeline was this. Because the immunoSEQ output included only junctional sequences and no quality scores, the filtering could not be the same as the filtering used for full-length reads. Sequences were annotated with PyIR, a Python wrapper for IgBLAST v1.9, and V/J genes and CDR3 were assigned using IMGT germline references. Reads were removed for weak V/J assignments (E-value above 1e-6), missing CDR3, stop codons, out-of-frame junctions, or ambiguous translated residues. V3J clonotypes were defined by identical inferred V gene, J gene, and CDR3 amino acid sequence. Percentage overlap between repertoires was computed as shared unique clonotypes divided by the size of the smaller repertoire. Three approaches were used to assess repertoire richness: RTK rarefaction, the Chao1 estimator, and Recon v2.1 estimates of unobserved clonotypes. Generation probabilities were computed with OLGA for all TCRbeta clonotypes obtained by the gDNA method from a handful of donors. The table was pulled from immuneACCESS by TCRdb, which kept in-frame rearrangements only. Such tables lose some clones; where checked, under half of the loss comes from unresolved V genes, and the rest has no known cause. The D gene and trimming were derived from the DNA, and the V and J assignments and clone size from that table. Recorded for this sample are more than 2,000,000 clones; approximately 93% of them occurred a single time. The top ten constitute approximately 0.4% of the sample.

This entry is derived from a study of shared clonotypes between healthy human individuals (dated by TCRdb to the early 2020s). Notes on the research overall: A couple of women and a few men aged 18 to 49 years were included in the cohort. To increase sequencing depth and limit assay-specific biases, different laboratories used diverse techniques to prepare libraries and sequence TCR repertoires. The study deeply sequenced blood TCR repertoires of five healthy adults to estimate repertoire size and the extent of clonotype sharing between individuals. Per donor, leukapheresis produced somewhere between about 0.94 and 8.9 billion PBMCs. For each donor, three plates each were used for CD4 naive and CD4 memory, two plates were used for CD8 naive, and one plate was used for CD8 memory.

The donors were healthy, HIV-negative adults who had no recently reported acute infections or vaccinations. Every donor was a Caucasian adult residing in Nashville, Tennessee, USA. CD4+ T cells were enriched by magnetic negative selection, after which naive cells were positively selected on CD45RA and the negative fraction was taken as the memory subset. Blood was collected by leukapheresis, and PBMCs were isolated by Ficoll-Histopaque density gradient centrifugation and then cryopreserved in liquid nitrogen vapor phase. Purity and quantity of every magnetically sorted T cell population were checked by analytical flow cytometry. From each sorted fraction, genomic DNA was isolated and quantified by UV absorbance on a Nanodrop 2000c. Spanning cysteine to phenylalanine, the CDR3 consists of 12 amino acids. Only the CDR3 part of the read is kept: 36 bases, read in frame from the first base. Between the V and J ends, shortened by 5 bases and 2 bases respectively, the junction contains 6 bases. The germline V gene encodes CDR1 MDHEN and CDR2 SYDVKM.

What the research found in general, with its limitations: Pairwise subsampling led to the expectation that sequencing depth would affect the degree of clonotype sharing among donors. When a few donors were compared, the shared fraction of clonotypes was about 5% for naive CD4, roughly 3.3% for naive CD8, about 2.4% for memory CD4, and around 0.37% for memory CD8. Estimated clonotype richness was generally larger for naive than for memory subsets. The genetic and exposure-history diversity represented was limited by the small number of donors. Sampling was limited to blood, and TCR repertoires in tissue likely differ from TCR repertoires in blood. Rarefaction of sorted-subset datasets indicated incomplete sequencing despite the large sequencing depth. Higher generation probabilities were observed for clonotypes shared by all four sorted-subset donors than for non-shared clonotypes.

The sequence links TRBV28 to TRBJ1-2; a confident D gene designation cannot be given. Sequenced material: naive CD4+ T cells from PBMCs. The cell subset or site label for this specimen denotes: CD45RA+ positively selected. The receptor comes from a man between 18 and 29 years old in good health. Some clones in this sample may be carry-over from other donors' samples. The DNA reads TGTGCCAGCAGTCCCCCCAACTATGGCTACACCTTC. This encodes CASSPPNYGYTF.